Presented here are 17 T cell receptor beta chains from one specimen sequenced in a study of blood T cells in healthy people across ages. Then a second PCR, running roughly 7 to 12 cycles, was carried out with a sample-barcoded 5' primer and a J-beta primer mix. TCRdb processed the 5' RACE reads anew with MiXCR; each CDR3 protein has one entry. The table includes fewer than 950,000 distinct CDR3 sequences, about 48% detected once. The material sequenced was blood. The source is a man at least 80 years old in good health.

The V and J genes are TRBV4-1 and TRBJ1-1; a possible D gene is TRBD1 (6 bases). V was cut by 0 bases and J by 5 bases, with 13 bases left in between. The CDR3 contains 15 residues. The V gene's germline CDR1 is MGHRA and CDR2 YSYEKL. CDR3 residues: CASSQEWGARTEAFF. The CDR3 DNA follows: TGCGCCAGCAGCCAAGAGTGGGGGGCGAGAACTGAAGCTTTCTTT.

This clonotype has more than one count but fewer than ten. The gene calls are TRBV7-9 and TRBJ1-2, with 7 bases fitting TRBD1. Germline V gene sequence: CDR1 SEHNR, CDR2 FQNEAQ (reference sequence). Trimming at V came to 5 bases and at J to 5 bases, leaving 5 bases not matched to a gene. The CDR3 runs to 13 residues. The CDR3 coding sequence is TGTGCCAGCAGCCCCCGGGACAGATATGGCTACACCTTC. Amino acid sequence: CASSPRDRYGYTF.

The CDR3, as DNA: TGCAGTGCTAGACCGGCGGGAGGGTTAGATACGCAGTATTTT. Residues: CSARPAGGLDTQYF. The chain has TRBV20-1 and TRBJ2-3; 9 nucleotides agree with TRBD2. V lost 2 bases to trimming and J lost 5 bases; unmatched junction nucleotides: 5. The CDR3 contains 14 residues. The V gene's germline CDR1 is DFQATT and CDR2 SNEGSKA (reference sequence).

A word on this clonotype: A read error may produce the germline difference seen at one junction end. This chain joins TRBV3-1 and TRBJ2-7, with 12 bases lining up with TRBD2. CDR1 and CDR2 (germline): LGHDT, YNNKEL (reference sequence). The CDR3 covers 15 residues. The CDR3 DNA sequence: TGTGCCAGCAGCCCCTGGACTAGCGGGATCTACGAGCAGTATTTC. Translating it yields CASSPWTSGIYEQYF.

Comment on this clonotype: A much larger clone sits a single nucleotide away, making a read error possible. This chain joins TRBV29-1 and TRBJ2-3, with unresolved D. V lost 4 bases and J lost 2, with 13 bases in between. CDR3 length: 14 residues. Germline CDR1 is SQVTM and CDR2 is ANQGSEA. CDR3 DNA sequence: TGCAGCGTTGGGAAAGCGACCTTCACAGATACGCAGTATTTT. It specifies CSVGKATFTDTQYF.

The chain is built from TRBV20-1 and TRBJ2-3; D is perhaps TRBD1 or TRBD2 (6 bases each). The CDR3 totals 11 residues. Trimming stripped 5 bases from V and 11 bases from J, with 14 bases between. Germline V CDR1 and CDR2: DFQATT, SNEGSKA (reference sequence). The CDR3 is CSAWGLAWQYF. For the CDR3, the DNA is TGCAGTGCTTGGGGGCTAGCGTGGCAGTATTTT.

The CDR3 reads CSVSAAPLTERTYNEQFF. The DNA for the CDR3 is TGCAGCGTTTCCGCGGCCCCCCTGACAGAGCGAACCTACAATGAGCAGTTCTTC. This chain connects TRBV29-1 to TRBJ2-1; perhaps TRBD1 as D (5 bases). V shed 5 bases and J shed 2 bases, with 25 bases lying between them. Germline V gene data show CDR1 as SQVTM and CDR2 as ANQGSEA. CDR3 length: 18 residues.

The chain joins TRBV11-2 to TRBJ2-3, with TRBD1 matching over 8 bases. Trimming at V came to 6 bases and at J to 6 bases, leaving 5 bases not matched to a gene. Germline-derived CDR1 and CDR2 are SGHAT and FQNNGV. The CDR3 totals 13 residues. The CDR3 region has the DNA TGTGCCAGCAGTCCGGACAGGGAGGATACGCAGTATTTT. Its protein is CASSPDREDTQYF.

Ten or more counts support this clonotype. The chain recombines TRBV12-3 or TRBV12-4 with TRBJ2-7; TRBD1 matches at 7 bases. V shed 5 bases, J shed 4 bases, and the junction held 8 bases outside the gene matches. The CDR3 is made up of 14 amino acids. CDR3 nucleotide sequence: TGTGCCAGCAGTCCCCGGACAGGATCATACGAGCAGTACTTC. Encoded protein: CASSPRTGSYEQYF.

The genes are TRBV24-1 and TRBJ2-5, with 7 bases identical to TRBD1. This CDR3 has 16 residues. Germline V gene data show CDR1 as KGHDR and CDR2 as SFDVKD. V lost 1 base to trimming and J lost 7 bases; unmatched junction nucleotides: 11. The CDR3 DNA is TGTGCCACCAGTGATTTCGGGGACAGCGGCGGGTGGACCCAGTACTTC. This encodes CATSDFGDSGGWTQYF.

This rearrangement joins TRBV28 to TRBJ1-6, with a weak D call TRBD1 (5 bases). Germline-derived CDR1 and CDR2 are MDHEN and SYDVKM. The CDR3 consists of 18 residues. Trimming removed 4 bases at V and 13 bases at J, with 29 bases between. CDR3 bases: TGTGCCAGCAGTTCCCCCATGGGTTGGGGATCTGGGGGGAATCCCCTCCACTTT. It specifies CASSSPMGWGSGGNPLHF.

This clonotype was recorded at least ten times. The gene calls are TRBV27 and TRBJ1-2; no reliable D call. Trimming shortened V by 6 bases and J by 0 bases, and 11 bases separated the two germline ends. CDR3 length equals 14 residues. Germline-derived CDR1 and CDR2 are MNHEY and SMNVEV (reference sequence). The CDR3 spells CASSPTNSNYGYTF. The CDR3 coding sequence is TGTGCCAGCAGCCCGACGAACTCTAACTATGGCTACACCTTC.

V and J are TRBV6-2 or TRBV6-3 and TRBJ2-1; 14 bases are shared with TRBD2. Unmatched junction bases numbered 9, after V lost 2 bases and J lost 6 bases. This CDR3 is built from 18 residues. From germline, CDR1 is MNHEY and CDR2 SVGEGT. This chain's CDR3 is CASSYTGTSGSYLNEQFF. CDR3 bases: TGTGCCAGCAGTTACACGGGGACTAGCGGGAGTTATCTCAATGAGCAGTTCTTC.

The chain joins TRBV21-1 to TRBJ2-1; the table names TRBD2, a call not compared with the DNA. TRBV21-1 constitutes a pseudogene. CDR3 length equals 17 residues. The CDR3 nucleotides are TGTGCCAGCAGCAAGCCCGGGACTAGCGGGGGTTCTAATGAGCAGTTCTTC. This encodes CASSKPGTSGGSNEQFF.

The table lists this clonotype with a count of one. V and J are TRBV28 and TRBJ2-4; 7 bases map to TRBD1. V lost 5 bases and J lost 13; bases outside the gene matches: 14. Germline-derived CDR1 and CDR2 are MDHEN and SYDVKM. The CDR3 loop spans 14 amino acids. CDR3 sequence (DNA): TGTGCCAGCAGTCCGTCGGCAGGGGGTAAGGAGCAGTACTTC. The encoded protein is CASSPSAGGKEQYF.

CDR3 sequence reads: CASSLFGGEIYNEQFF. The CDR3 DNA reads as TGTGCCAGCAGCTTATTTGGGGGAGAGATCTACAATGAGCAGTTCTTC. V is TRBV7-8 and J is TRBJ2-1; D may match TRBD1 or TRBD2 (5 bases each). Germline V gene lookup returns CDR1 SGHVS and CDR2 FQNEAQ. V lost 2 bases and J 3 bases, leaving 14 bases between the germline ends. The CDR3 consists of 16 residues.

This clonotype has a handful of counts. This sequence joins TRBV12-3 or TRBV12-4 and TRBJ2-1; no reliable D call. The better agreement between TRBJ2-7 and the DNA end casts doubt on the J call. This CDR3 has 17 amino acids. The CDR3 DNA follows: TGTGCCAGCAGTCGCAAACCGGCTCAACTCTCCTACAATGAGCAGTACTTC. Translation: CASSRKPAQLSYNEQYF.